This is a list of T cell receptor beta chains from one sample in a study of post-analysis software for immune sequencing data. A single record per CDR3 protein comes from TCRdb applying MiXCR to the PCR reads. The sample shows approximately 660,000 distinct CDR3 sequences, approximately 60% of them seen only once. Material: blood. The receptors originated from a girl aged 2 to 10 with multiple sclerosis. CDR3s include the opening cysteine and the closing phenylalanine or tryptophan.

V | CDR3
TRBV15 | CATSRALGAGVTQYF
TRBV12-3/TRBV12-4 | CASSHSDRTHEQYF
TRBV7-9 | CASSSTLQRDRHEQYF
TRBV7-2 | CASSPRPLGLAGGRQFF
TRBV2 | CASSPSSGGDNEQFF
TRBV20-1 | CSASRGGEGLPEAFF
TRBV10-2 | CASLPSGSDEQYF
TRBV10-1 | CASSEGGSGIQYF
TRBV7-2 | CASSLRSSGANVLTF
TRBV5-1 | CASSEGRAGVTDTQYF
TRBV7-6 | CASSSVGGALMAGANVLTF
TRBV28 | CASSSGAGRSGYTF
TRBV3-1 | CASSQSEGLAGETQYF
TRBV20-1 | CSARGRGTTDTQYF
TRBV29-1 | CSVPGALRETQYF
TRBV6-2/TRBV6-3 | CASSPGRTYEQYF
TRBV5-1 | CASSLDLAVNEQFF
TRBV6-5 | CASSRDRENYGYTF
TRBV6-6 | CASSKQGAVGDTQYF
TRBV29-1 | CSVQVASILTGQFF
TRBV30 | CAWSKETQYF
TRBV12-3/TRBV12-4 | CASSLNGRGEETQYF
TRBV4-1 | CASSQDAVVATNEKLFF
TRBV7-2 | CASSLVGENTGELFF
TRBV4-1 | CASSQPQRNTEAFF
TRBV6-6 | CASSYSIWGEQYF
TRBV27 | CASSPSLRDSIMGTNEKLFF
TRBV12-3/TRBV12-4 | CAAQGSYNEQFF
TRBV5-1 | CASSLDVTGGGETQYF
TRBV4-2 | CASSQDPHFGLAGGPGYNEQFF
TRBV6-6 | CASSYSPSGTPFF
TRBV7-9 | CASSSWGAGEQFF
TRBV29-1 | CSGEGGGLGETQYF
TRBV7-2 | CASSPPSPQTQYF
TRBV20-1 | CSARQSQETQYF
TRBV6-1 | CASSEPHRVMPDTQYF
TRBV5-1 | CASSLDSGAYEQYF
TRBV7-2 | CASSLIAQGVDEQYF
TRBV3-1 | CASSYGTGGYNSPLHF
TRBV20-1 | CSARDLRGYTGELFF
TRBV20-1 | CSASLAGGLQETQYF
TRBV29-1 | CSVEGDKHTQYF
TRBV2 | CASRPLARRELFF
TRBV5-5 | CASSRFTGYGEQYF
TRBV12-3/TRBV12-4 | CASSLALGDYVYEQYF
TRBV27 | CASRTGQGPGGYTF
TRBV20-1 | CSATRDRRGYYGYTF
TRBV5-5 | CASSLGGGAFYEQYF
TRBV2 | CASSGPPGGTDTQYF
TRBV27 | CASSTTTGGYQPQHF
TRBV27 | CASSLSAGGNEQFF
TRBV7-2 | CASSLLWGQDVNYGYTF
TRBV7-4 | CASSHGTEETQYF
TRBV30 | CAWSVQQAYNSPLHF